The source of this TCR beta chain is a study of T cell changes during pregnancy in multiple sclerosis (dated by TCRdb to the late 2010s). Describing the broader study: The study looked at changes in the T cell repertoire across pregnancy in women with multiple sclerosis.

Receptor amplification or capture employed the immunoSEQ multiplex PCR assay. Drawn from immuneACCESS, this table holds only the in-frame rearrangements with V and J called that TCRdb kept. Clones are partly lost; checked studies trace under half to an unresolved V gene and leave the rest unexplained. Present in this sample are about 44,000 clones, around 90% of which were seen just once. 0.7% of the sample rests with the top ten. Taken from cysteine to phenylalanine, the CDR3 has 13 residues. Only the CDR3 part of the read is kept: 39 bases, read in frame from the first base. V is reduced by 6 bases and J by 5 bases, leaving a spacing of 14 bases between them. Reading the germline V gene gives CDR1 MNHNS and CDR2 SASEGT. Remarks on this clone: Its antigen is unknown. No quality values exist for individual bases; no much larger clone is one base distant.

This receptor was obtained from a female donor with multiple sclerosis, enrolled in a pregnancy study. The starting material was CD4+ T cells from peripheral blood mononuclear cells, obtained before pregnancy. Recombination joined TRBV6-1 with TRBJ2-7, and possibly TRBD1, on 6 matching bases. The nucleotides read TGTGCCAGCAGCATTACAGGGTTGGACGAGCAGTACTTC. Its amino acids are CASSITGLDEQYF.